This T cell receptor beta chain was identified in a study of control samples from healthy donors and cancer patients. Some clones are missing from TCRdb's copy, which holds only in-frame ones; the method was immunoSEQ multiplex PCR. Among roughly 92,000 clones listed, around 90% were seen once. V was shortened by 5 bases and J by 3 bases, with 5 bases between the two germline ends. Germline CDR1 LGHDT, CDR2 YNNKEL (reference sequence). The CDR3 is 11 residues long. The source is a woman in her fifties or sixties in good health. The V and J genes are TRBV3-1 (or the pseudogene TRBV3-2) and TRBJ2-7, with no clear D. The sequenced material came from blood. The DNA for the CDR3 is TGTGCCAGCAGCTCCCTCTACGAGCAGTACTTC. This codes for CASSSLYEQYF.